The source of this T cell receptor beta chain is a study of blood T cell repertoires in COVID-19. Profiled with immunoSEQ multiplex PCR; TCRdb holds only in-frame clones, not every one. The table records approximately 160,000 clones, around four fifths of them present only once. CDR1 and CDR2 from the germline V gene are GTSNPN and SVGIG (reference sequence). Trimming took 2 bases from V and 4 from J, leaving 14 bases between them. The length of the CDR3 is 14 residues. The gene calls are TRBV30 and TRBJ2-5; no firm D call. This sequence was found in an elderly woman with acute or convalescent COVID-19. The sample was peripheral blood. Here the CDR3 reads CAWSRPVSRETQYF. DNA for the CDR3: TGTGCCTGGAGTCGTCCTGTGTCGCGAGAGACCCAGTACTTC.